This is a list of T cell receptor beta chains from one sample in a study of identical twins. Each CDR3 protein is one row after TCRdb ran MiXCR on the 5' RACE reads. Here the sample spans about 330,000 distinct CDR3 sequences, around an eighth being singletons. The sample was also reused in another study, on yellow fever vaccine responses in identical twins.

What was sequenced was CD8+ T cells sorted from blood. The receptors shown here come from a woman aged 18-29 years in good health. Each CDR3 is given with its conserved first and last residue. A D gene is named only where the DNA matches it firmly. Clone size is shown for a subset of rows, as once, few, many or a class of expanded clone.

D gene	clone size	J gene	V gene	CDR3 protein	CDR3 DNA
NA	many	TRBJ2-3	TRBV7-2	CASSTNSVGATDTQYF	TGTGCCAGCAGCACAAACTCGGTTGGGGCCACAGATACGCAGTATTTT
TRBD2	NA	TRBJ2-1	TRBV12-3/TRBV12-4	CASSLSTTSGVVYNEQFF	TGTGCCAGCAGTTTGAGTACCACTAGCGGGGTTGTCTACAATGAGCAGTTCTTC
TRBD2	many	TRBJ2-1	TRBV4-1	CASSQTGLAGGHEQFF	TGCGCCAGCAGCCAGACAGGACTAGCGGGAGGTCATGAGCAGTTCTTC
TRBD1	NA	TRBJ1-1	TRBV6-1	CASSEQTGSGTEAFF	TGTGCCAGCAGTGAACAGACAGGGTCTGGCACTGAAGCTTTCTTT
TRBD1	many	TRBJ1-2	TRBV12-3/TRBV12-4	CATSPGDSQAYGYTF	TGTGCCACCTCGCCGGGGGACAGCCAAGCCTATGGCTACACCTTC
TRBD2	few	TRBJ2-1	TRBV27	CASSPLAGPRHEQFF	TGTGCCAGCAGCCCCCTAGCGGGACCGAGACATGAGCAGTTCTTC
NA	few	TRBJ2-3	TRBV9	CASSYGWGDTQYF	TGTGCCAGCAGCTACGGCTGGGGAGATACGCAGTATTTT
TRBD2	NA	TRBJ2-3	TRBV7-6	CASSVTPRASGGPSTDTQYF	TGTGCCAGCAGCGTAACCCCCCGGGCTAGCGGGGGGCCTAGCACAGATACGCAGTATTTT
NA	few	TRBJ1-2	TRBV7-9	CASSLAGGVGYTF	TGTGCCAGCAGCTTAGCAGGGGGAGTTGGCTACACCTTC
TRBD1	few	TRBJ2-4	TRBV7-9	CASSSGTGGFKNVQYF	TGTGCCAGCAGCTCCGGGACAGGGGGCTTCAAAAACGTTCAGTACTTC
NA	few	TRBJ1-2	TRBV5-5	CASSPWAGALTEGYTF	TGTGCCAGCAGCCCATGGGCAGGGGCTTTGACTGAGGGCTACACCTTC
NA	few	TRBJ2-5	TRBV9	CASSVVRWWARGNQETQYF	TGTGCCAGCAGCGTAGTAAGGTGGTGGGCGAGGGGTAACCAAGAGACCCAGTACTTC
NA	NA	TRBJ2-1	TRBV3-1	CASSPSTKGNEQFF	TGTGCCAGCAGCCCAAGCACTAAGGGGAATGAGCAGTTCTTC
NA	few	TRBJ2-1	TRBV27	CASSFGRSVFKGNEQFF	TGTGCCAGCAGTTTTGGCAGGAGCGTTTTCAAGGGGAATGAGCAGTTCTTC
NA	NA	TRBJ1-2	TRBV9	CASSVARGGDGYTF	TGTGCCAGCAGCGTAGCTAGGGGCGGGGATGGCTACACCTTC